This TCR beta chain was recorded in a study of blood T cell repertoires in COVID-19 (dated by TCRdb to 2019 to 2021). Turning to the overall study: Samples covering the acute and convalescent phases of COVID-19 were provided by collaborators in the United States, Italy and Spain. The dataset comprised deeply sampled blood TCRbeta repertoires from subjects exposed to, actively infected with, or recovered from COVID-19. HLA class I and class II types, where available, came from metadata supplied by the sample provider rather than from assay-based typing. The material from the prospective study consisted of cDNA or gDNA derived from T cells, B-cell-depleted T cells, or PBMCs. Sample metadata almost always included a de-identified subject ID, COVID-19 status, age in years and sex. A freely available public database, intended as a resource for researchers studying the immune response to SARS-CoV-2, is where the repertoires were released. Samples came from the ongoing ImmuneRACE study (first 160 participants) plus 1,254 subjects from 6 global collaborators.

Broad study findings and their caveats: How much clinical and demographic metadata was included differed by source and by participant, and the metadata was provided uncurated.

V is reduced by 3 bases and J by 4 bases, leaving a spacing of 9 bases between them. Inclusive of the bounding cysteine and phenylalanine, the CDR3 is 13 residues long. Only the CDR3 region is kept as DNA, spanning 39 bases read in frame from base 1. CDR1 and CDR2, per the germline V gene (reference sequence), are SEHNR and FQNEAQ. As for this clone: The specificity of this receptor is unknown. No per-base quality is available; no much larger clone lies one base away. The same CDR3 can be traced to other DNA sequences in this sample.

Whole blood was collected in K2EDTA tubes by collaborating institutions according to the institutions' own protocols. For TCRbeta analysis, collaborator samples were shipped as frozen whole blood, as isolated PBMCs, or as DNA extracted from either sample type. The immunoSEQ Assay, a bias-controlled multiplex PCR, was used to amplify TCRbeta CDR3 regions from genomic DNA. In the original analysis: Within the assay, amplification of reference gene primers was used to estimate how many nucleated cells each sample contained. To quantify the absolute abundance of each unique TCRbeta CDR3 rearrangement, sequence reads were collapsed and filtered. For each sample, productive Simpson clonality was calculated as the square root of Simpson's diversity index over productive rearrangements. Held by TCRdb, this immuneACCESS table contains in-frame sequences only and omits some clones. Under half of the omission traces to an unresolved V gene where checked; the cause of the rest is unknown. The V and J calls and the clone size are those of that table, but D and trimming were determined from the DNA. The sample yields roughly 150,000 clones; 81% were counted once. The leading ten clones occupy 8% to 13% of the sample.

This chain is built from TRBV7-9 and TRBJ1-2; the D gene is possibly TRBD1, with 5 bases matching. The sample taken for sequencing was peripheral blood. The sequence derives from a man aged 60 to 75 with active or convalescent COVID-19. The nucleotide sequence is TGTGCCAGCAGCTTGGGGCAGGGCTATGGCTACACCTTC. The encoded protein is CASSLGQGYGYTF.